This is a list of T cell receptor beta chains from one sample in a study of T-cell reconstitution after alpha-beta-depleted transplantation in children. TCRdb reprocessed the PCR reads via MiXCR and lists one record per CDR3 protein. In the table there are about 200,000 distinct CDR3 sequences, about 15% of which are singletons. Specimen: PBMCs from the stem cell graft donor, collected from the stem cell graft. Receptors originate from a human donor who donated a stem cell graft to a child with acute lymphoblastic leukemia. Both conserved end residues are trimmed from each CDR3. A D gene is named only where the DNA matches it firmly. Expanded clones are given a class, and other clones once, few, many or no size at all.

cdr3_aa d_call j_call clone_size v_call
SVEDRNSDNTIY NA TRBJ1-3 many TRBV29-1
ASSQERGASNYGYT NA TRBJ1-2 NA TRBV4-1
ASSPGLRETQY NA TRBJ2-5 many TRBV12-3/TRBV12-4
ASSLPQGAESYNSPLH TRBD1 TRBJ1-6 NA TRBV11-2
SVPTTGVGDTQY TRBD1 TRBJ2-3 few TRBV29-1
ASSQEGRTSDFTDTQY TRBD2 TRBJ2-3 NA TRBV4-1
ASSSQGDQPQH NA TRBJ1-5 many TRBV7-2
ASSYSPVYEQY NA TRBJ2-7 many TRBV6-6
ASSRRDPGPDTQY NA TRBJ2-3 NA TRBV12-3/TRBV12-4
ASTTAAREGRYEQY TRBD2 TRBJ2-7 many TRBV12-3/TRBV12-4
ASTLQPFSYNEQF NA TRBJ2-1 NA TRBV5-1
SVEGGAGELF TRBD2 TRBJ2-2 NA TRBV29-1
ASSSGGRTEAF NA TRBJ1-1 many TRBV5-1
ASRFPSGSLTDTQY TRBD2 TRBJ2-3 few TRBV12-3/TRBV12-4
ASSPGSAYEQY NA TRBJ2-7 few TRBV7-9
ASSTRQGLDTQY TRBD1 TRBJ2-3 many TRBV7-9
ASSLETESSYEQY NA TRBJ2-7 NA TRBV5-1
ASSSPGLAGAVRTDTQY TRBD2 TRBJ2-3 NA TRBV7-7
SAVGSEETQY NA TRBJ2-5 many TRBV29-1
ASSRPQETQY NA TRBJ2-5 many TRBV18
SAQLARGNTEAF NA TRBJ1-1 many TRBV29-1
ASSTGNSPLH NA TRBJ1-6 NA TRBV2
ASTWGGGYSNQPQH NA TRBJ1-5 NA TRBV19
ASSPRGASITEAF NA TRBJ1-1 many TRBV18
ASSLPSGGYNEQF TRBD2 TRBJ2-1 many TRBV5-1
SATKRTGLNTEAF TRBD1 TRBJ1-1 many TRBV29-1
SARDLWTGATKQY TRBD1 TRBJ2-7 many TRBV20-1
AISAASGELF NA TRBJ2-2 many TRBV10-3
ASSDPGLARYNEQF TRBD2 TRBJ2-1 NA TRBV12-3/TRBV12-4
ASSQRGSGDTEAF NA TRBJ1-1 few TRBV3-1
ATARLSGANVLT NA TRBJ2-6 many TRBV10-3
ASSHRQGASEAF TRBD1 TRBJ1-1 many TRBV3-1
ASTATGEYNEQF TRBD1 TRBJ2-1 many TRBV12-3/TRBV12-4
ASSGVIYEQY NA TRBJ2-7 many TRBV25-1
ASSRSVGTGSYNEQF TRBD1 TRBJ2-1 many TRBV5-1
ASSPEVAGEAETQY TRBD2 TRBJ2-5 many TRBV5-4
SADTGGQGNQPQH TRBD1 TRBJ1-5 few TRBV20-1
ASSWVLGYGYT NA TRBJ1-2 NA TRBV12-3/TRBV12-4
ASSLGVMNTEAF NA TRBJ1-1 many TRBV12-3/TRBV12-4
SGGTLYEQY NA TRBJ2-7 many TRBV29-1
ASSSPKGAGNIQY TRBD1 TRBJ2-4 many TRBV3-1